A selection of T cell receptor beta chains follows, all from one sample in a study of radiation and T cells in renal cell carcinoma. The assay was immunoSEQ multiplex PCR, and TCRdb's table has in-frame clones only and misses some. The sample holds about 120,000 clones; about four fifths are singletons and the top ten take roughly 6%. The sample was blood, taken from a patient whose treatment included radiotherapy and nephrectomy. All receptors derive from a man in his fifties with renal cell carcinoma. The CDR3 runs from the conserved cysteine through the conserved F or W. A D gene is named only where the DNA matches it firmly. The size of a clone is reported for some rows only, either as once, few or many, or as a class for expanded clones.

clone size	D gene	V gene	J gene	CDR3 DNA	CDR3 protein
few	.	TRBV7-9	TRBJ1-1	TGTGCCAGCAGCTCGAGGGGGGGCACTGAAGCTTTCTTT	CASSSRGGTEAFF
.	.	TRBV2	TRBJ2-5	TGTGCCAGCAGCAAAGGGCGGGGACCAGAGACCCAGTACTTC	CASSKGRGPETQYF
.	.	TRBV6-4	TRBJ2-7	TGTGCCAGCAGTCCCCATATTAAAGGGGCTGATGAGCAGTACTTC	CASSPHIKGADEQYF
.	.	TRBV7-2	TRBJ2-1	TGTGCCAGCAGCTCCCGACGGACTAAGAATGAGCAGTTCTTC	CASSSRRTKNEQFF
few	.	TRBV2	TRBJ2-3	TGTGCCAGCAGTGAAGCGCCAAGAGATACGCAGTATTTT	CASSEAPRDTQYF
.	.	TRBV30	TRBJ1-3	TGTGCCTGGAAAAGGCCCGCGACGGGAAACACCATATATTTT	CAWKRPATGNTIYF
.	TRBD1	TRBV11-3	TRBJ2-3	TGTGCCAGCAGCTTAACAGGGGGGCACCTTAGCACAGATACGCAGTATTTT	CASSLTGGHLSTDTQYF
.	TRBD1	TRBV9	TRBJ1-2	TGTGCCAGCAGCCCGTTAGCCGGGACAGCCTATGGCTACACCTTC	CASSPLAGTAYGYTF
few	.	TRBV7-2	TRBJ2-3	TGTGCCAGCAGGCCTAAGGGGATGGACACAGATACGCAGTATTTT	CASRPKGMDTDTQYF
.	TRBD2	TRBV7-8	TRBJ2-1	TGTGCCAGCAGCGAGACTAGCGGGAGGTCCGGGTGGCAGTTCTTC	CASSETSGRSGWQFF
once	.	TRBV5-4	TRBJ2-5	TGTGCCAGCAGCACCGGGGCGGGGGCAGGAGAGACCCAGTACTTC	CASSTGAGAGETQYF
once	.	TRBV5-1	TRBJ2-7	TGCGCCAGCAGCTTCCGTCAGGGCTACGAGCAGTACTTC	CASSFRQGYEQYF
.	TRBD1	TRBV5-1	TRBJ1-1	TGCGCCAGCAGCTTGGATCAGGGGGCGCAAACTGAAGCTTTCTTT	CASSLDQGAQTEAFF
.	.	TRBV28	TRBJ2-6	TGTGCCAGCAGTTCCCACGGGGGTTCTGGGGCCAACGTCCTGACTTTC	CASSSHGGSGANVLTF
.	TRBD1	TRBV28	TRBJ1-4	TGTGCCAGCAGTTTTCGGACAGGGGGAAGGAAAGGTGAAAAACTGTTTTTT	CASSFRTGGRKGEKLFF
.	.	TRBV29-1	TRBJ2-3	TGCAGCGTTGAGGGGTTGGGGGTGGGAACAGATACGCAGTATTTT	CSVEGLGVGTDTQYF
.	.	TRBV19	TRBJ1-6	TGTGCCAGTAACGACAAAGCGGAGTCACCCCTCCACTTT	CASNDKAESPLHF
.	.	TRBV29-1	TRBJ2-2	TGCAGCGTTGAATCCAGGGTGAACACCGGGGAGCTGTTTTTT	CSVESRVNTGELFF
few	.	TRBV12-1	TRBJ2-1	TGTGCCAGCAGACGGACTAGCGGGAGGGTCCGTCCTGAGCAGTTCTTC	CASRRTSGRVRPEQFF
.	.	TRBV6-5	TRBJ2-5	TGTGCCAGCAGTTACTCGAGTGGGGGGACCCAAGAGACCCAGTACTTC	CASSYSSGGTQETQYF
.	TRBD1	TRBV6-1	TRBJ1-2	TGTGCCAGCAGTGAAGCGCGGGACAGGGGGTTCTATGGCTACACCTTC	CASSEARDRGFYGYTF
once	.	TRBV18	TRBJ1-2	TGTGCCAGCTCACCGTTTTCGGACAGCAACTATGGCTACACCTTC	CASSPFSDSNYGYTF
.	TRBD1	TRBV5-4	TRBJ1-2	TGTGCCAGCAGCCAGGACAGGGGGGTAGGCTACACCTTC	CASSQDRGVGYTF
.	.	TRBV5-1	TRBJ2-1	TGCGCCAGCAGCTTGGGGGTACTATCCGTCTTC	CASSLGVLSVF
.	.	TRBV7-9	TRBJ2-7	TGTGCCAGCAGCTTAGGACTAGCCTACGAGCAGTACTTC	CASSLGLAYEQYF
.	TRBD1	TRBV7-3	TRBJ1-2	TGTGCCAGCAGCCCCCAGACAGGGGACTATGGCTACACCTTC	CASSPQTGDYGYTF
.	TRBD1	TRBV29-1	TRBJ2-7	TGCAGCGTCGGCTCTTGGACAGGGAGCGAGCAGTACTTC	CSVGSWTGSEQYF
.	.	TRBV5-4	TRBJ2-5	TGTGCCAGCAGCTTAGGGAGGCAGGAGACCCAGTACTTC	CASSLGRQETQYF
.	.	TRBV5-1	TRBJ2-2	TGCGCCAGCAGCTTACAGGATGCCACCGGGGAGCTGTTTTTT	CASSLQDATGELFF
.	TRBD2	TRBV7-9	TRBJ2-1	TGTGCCAGCAGCCCCGGAGGTAGCGGGAGTTACAATGAGCAGTTCTTC	CASSPGGSGSYNEQFF
few	TRBD1	TRBV19	TRBJ2-1	TGTGCCAGTAGTGTCGAACAGGGGTCAGCGTTTCAGTATGAGCAGTTCTTC	CASSVEQGSAFQYEQFF
.	.	TRBV5-1	TRBJ2-1	TGCGCCAGCAGCTCACTATTAATTAACAATGAGCAGTTCTTC	CASSSLLINNEQFF
.	.	TRBV28	TRBJ2-7	TGTGCCACCCTGAGGGGGGGATACGAGCAGTACTTC	CATLRGGYEQYF
once	.	TRBV15	TRBJ1-4	TGTGCCACCAGCAGAGATGGGGGAGGCGAAAAACTGTTTTTT	CATSRDGGGEKLFF
.	TRBD1	TRBV7-2	TRBJ1-2	TGTGCCAGCAGCTCCGTTACAGGGGTGGTCGGGGGCTACACCTTC	CASSSVTGVVGGYTF
few	.	TRBV19	TRBJ2-1	TGTGCCAGTAGTATAGGAGGAGAGGGCTCCTACAATGAGCAGTTCTTC	CASSIGGEGSYNEQFF
once	.	TRBV21-1	TRBJ1-4	TGTGCCAGCATTAACGCTGAAAAACTGTTTTTT	CASINAEKLFF
.	TRBD2	TRBV15	TRBJ2-7	TGTGCCACCAGCAGAGGCGGGGTTAGCGGGAGGTCCTACGAGCAGTACTTC	CATSRGGVSGRSYEQYF
.	.	TRBV2	TRBJ2-7	TGTGCCAGCAGTGAGTACGGGGCCGGGCAGTACTTC	CASSEYGAGQYF
.	TRBD1	TRBV2	TRBJ2-6	TGTGCCAGCCGGGACAGGGATTGGTCTGGGGCCAACGTCCTGACTTTC	CASRDRDWSGANVLTF
.	.	TRBV5-8	TRBJ1-2	TGTGCCAGCGGCTCGTCCTATGGCTACACCTTC	CASGSSYGYTF
.	.	TRBV9	TRBJ2-5	TGTGCCAGCAGCGTAGGTGGTGGAGGGGAAGAGACCCAGTACTTC	CASSVGGGGEETQYF
.	.	TRBV28	TRBJ2-6	TGTGCCAGCAGTTTATACGGGACCGGGGCCAACGTCCTGACTTTC	CASSLYGTGANVLTF
.	.	TRBV19	TRBJ1-4	TGTGCCAGTAGTAAGACACCGGGACCAAATAATGAAAAACTGTTTTTT	CASSKTPGPNNEKLFF
.	.	TRBV5-4	TRBJ2-1	TGTGCCAGCAGCCCGACAGGAGACCTAAGCAATGAGCAGTTCTTC	CASSPTGDLSNEQFF
once	.	TRBV2	TRBJ1-1	TGTGCCAGCAGGCTCCCGGGCCCTCAGAACACTGAAGCTTTCTTT	CASRLPGPQNTEAFF
.	.	TRBV7-3	TRBJ1-1	TGTGCCAGCAGCTTAAATTCGGACACTGAAGCTTTCTTT	CASSLNSDTEAFF
.	TRBD2	TRBV7-8	TRBJ2-7	TGTGCCAGCAGCTTAGGACGGCTTGGTCTGCAGCGGGGGGGCTACGAGCAGTACTTC	CASSLGRLGLQRGGYEQYF
.	.	TRBV2	TRBJ2-5	TGTGCCATCAGAACAGAGCCAGTACGAGAGACCCAGTACTTC	CAIRTEPVRETQYF
.	TRBD1	TRBV4-1	TRBJ1-6	TGCGCCAGCAGCCAAGATACTGGGACGGGACAGAATAATTCACCCCTCCACTTT	CASSQDTGTGQNNSPLHF